This passage covers 8 T cell receptor beta chains from one sample sequenced in a study of cytomegalovirus exposure and HLA in healthy donors. The study ran its PCR with 60 Vbeta and 13 Jbeta primers. Profiling relied on immunoSEQ multiplex PCR, and the TCRdb table lists in-frame clones only, not all of them. The data show 100,000 to 150,000 clones, around three quarters seen once. The sequencing input was PBMCs. The receptors were sampled from a female donor in good health and CMV-seronegative.

The chain carries TRBV9 and TRBJ1-4; 8 nucleotides agree with TRBD1. The CDR3 loop spans 14 amino acids. V shed 3 bases and J 2 bases; nucleotides not matched to a gene: 0. Per germline, CDR1 SGDLS and CDR2 YYNGEE. This chain's CDR3 is CASSGQGTNEKLFF. The CDR3 DNA follows: TGTGCCAGCAGCGGACAGGGGACTAATGAAAAACTGTTTTTT.

V is TRBV10-3 and J is TRBJ1-5; 7 bases align to TRBD1. Per germline, CDR1 ENHRY and CDR2 SYGVKD. The CDR3 is 14 amino acids. V lost 6 bases and J lost 4; bases outside the gene matches: 6. In nucleotides, the CDR3 is TGTGCCATCAGCCAGGGGGATAGGAATCAGCCCCAGCATTTT. The encoded protein is CAISQGDRNQPQHF.

The rearrangement uses TRBV6-1 and TRBJ2-1; tentatively, D is TRBD2 (6 bases). Trimming left V 9 bases short and J 0 bases short, with 12 bases between. CDR3 size: 14 residues. CDR1 and CDR2 (germline): MNHNS, SASEGT. The CDR3 bases are TGTGCCAGTCACCGGGAGTTCTCCTACAATGAGCAGTTCTTC. This sequence encodes CASHREFSYNEQFF.

This clone was seen a few times. J is TRBJ2-7 and V is TRBV7-9; D may be TRBD1 (5 bases). V lost 4 bases to trimming and J lost 3 bases, with 10 bases between them. Germline lookup yields CDR1 SEHNR and CDR2 FQNEAQ (reference sequence). This CDR3 is built from 13 residues. DNA of the CDR3: TGTGCCAGCAGCTCCAGCACAGGCTACGAGCAGTACTTC. Protein: CASSSSTGYEQYF.

V and J are TRBV7-9 and TRBJ2-3, with D tentatively TRBD1 (6 bases). Trimming stripped 6 bases from V and 3 bases from J, with 22 bases between. This CDR3 is 17 amino acids long. Looked up from germline, CDR1 is SEHNR and CDR2 is FQNEAQ (reference sequence). CDR3 sequence reads: CASSLRTGRGWTDTQYF. For the CDR3, the DNA is TGTGCCAGCAGTCTACGAACAGGGAGAGGGTGGACAGATACGCAGTATTTT.

The chain has TRBV7-2 and TRBJ1-4; 7 bases fit TRBD1. CDR1 is SGHTA and CDR2 is FQGNSA in the germline V gene. The V gene end was trimmed by 4 bases and the J gene end by 4 bases; junction bases not matched to a gene: 3. CDR3 length equals 14 residues. In DNA, the CDR3 is TGTGCCAGCAGCTCCGACAGGGTTAATGAAAAACTGTTTTTT. Its translation: CASSSDRVNEKLFF.

The chain joins TRBV5-4 to TRBJ2-3, with 7 bases matching TRBD2. This CDR3 comprises 16 residues. The germline CDR1 and CDR2 sequences are SGHNT and YYREEE (reference sequence). V lost 2 bases, J lost 0 bases, and 6 bases stayed unmatched. In DNA form, the CDR3 reads TGTGCCAGCAGCTTAAAACAAGCGGGGAGCACAGATACGCAGTATTTT. It specifies CASSLKQAGSTDTQYF.

CDR3 sequence: CASRTGVGGSPLHF. CDR3 nucleotide sequence: TGTGCCAGCAGGACAGGGGTAGGGGGTTCACCCCTCCACTTT. The chain combines TRBV27 with TRBJ1-6; 8 bases map to TRBD1. The ends lost 6 bases at V and 9 bases at J; junction bases unmatched: 7. The CDR3 sequence is 14 residues long. Germline V gene lookup returns CDR1 MNHEY and CDR2 SMNVEV (reference sequence).